The 22 T cell receptor beta chains presented below share a single source sample, sequenced in a study of control samples from healthy donors and cancer patients (dated by TCRdb to the early 2020s). Receptor amplification or capture employed the immunoSEQ multiplex PCR assay. In its TCRdb copy, this immuneACCESS table keeps in-frame sequences only and misses some clones. Where compared with another copy, unresolved V genes explain less than half of these, and the others have no known cause. The sample data list roughly 200,000 clones, and about 93% of these were observed just once. Approximately 1.5% of the sample belongs to the ten largest clones. Sequencing was carried out using blood. The receptors shown here come from a man between 50 and 59 years old in good health.

The chain is built from TRBV19 and TRBJ2-3, with D perhaps matching TRBD2 (7 bases). CDR3 length equals 13 residues. The germline V gene encodes CDR1 LNHDA and CDR2 SQIVND (reference sequence). Trimming took off 5 bases at V and 4 bases at J, with 10 bases between the two ends. CDR3 sequence (DNA): TGTGCCAGTAGTGGGGGGGCTTCAGATACGCAGTATTTT. Its protein is CASSGGASDTQYF.

This chain's CDR3 is CASSVYRNTEAFF. CDR3 coding DNA: TGTGCCAGCAGTGTATACAGAAACACTGAAGCTTTCTTT. The gene calls are TRBV28 and TRBJ1-1, with D uncertain. CDR1 is MDHEN, CDR2 SYDVKM, per germline. The CDR3 spans 13 residues. Trimming left V 5 bases short and J 2 bases short, with 9 bases between. The variable domain in full, completed from reference TRBV28 and TRBJ1-1, reads DVKVTQSSRYLVKRTGEKVFLECVQDMDHENMFWYRQDPGLGLRLIYFSYDVKMKEKGDIPEGYSVSREKKERFSLILESASTNQTSMYLCASSVYRNTEAFFGQGTRLTVV.

The chain carries TRBV28 and TRBJ2-2; weak D call: TRBD2 (6 bases). There are 18 residues in the CDR3. The V end lost 6 bases, the J end lost 0 bases, and 20 bases lay between the germline ends. The germline gives CDR1 MDHEN, CDR2 SYDVKM. The CDR3 reads CASSPPLGGRANTGELFF. The CDR3 DNA sequence: TGTGCCAGCAGCCCACCCCTCGGGGGAAGGGCGAACACCGGGGAGCTGTTTTTT.

This clone turned up a few times. The chain carries TRBV5-4 and TRBJ1-1, with D possibly being TRBD1 (6 bases). The CDR3 runs to 13 residues. Germline V CDR1 and CDR2: SGHNT, YYREEE (reference sequence). The ends were cut back, 4 bases at V and 1 base at J, with 8 bases in the middle. The CDR3 bases are TGTGCCAGCAGCCGAGGGGGGAACACTGAAGCTTTCTTT. Translation gives CASSRGGNTEAFF.

The chain employs TRBV10-3 and TRBJ2-7, with D tentatively TRBD1 or TRBD2 (5 bases each). V was pared by 6 bases and J by 3 bases, with 9 bases between. The CDR3 is 12 residues long. Germline V CDR1 and CDR2: ENHRY, SYGVKD. The CDR3 is CAISPGSYEQYF. The CDR3 DNA reads TGTGCCATCAGCCCAGGGAGCTACGAGCAGTACTTC.

The J gene is TRBJ1-6, the V gene TRBV6-5, with D possibly being TRBD1 (5 bases). Germline CDR1 MNHEY, CDR2 SVGAGI. The CDR3 contains 13 residues. Trimming stripped 6 bases from V and 7 bases from J, with 10 bases between. CDR3 nucleotide sequence: TGTGCCAGCAGGAGGGGCCTCAATTCACCCCTCCACTTT. Its protein product is CASRRGLNSPLHF.

The V call is TRBV24-1, the J call TRBJ1-1; 10 bases align to TRBD1. Per germline, CDR1 KGHDR and CDR2 SFDVKD. Trimming removed 5 bases from V and 1 base from J; junction bases left unmatched: 3. The CDR3 is 15 amino acids. The CDR3 nucleotides are TGTGCCACCAGTGCCGGGGACAGGGGGAACACTGAAGCTTTCTTT. The encoded protein is CATSAGDRGNTEAFF.

The chain employs TRBV28 and TRBJ2-5; D ambiguous. The CDR3 is 12 amino acids. V shed 6 bases and J shed 9 bases, with 14 bases lying between them. The germline gives CDR1 MDHEN, CDR2 SYDVKM. CDR3 in DNA: TGTGCCAGCAGCCTGGGATTGTTGGCCCAGTACTTC. As protein: CASSLGLLAQYF.

The genes are TRBV4-3 and TRBJ1-6, with D hard to call. Trimming pared 0 bases from V and 7 bases from J, leaving 13 bases between. Germline values: CDR1 LGHNA, CDR2 YSLEER. The CDR3 spans 16 residues. This chain's CDR3 is CASSQDQRTGNSPLHF. The CDR3 bases are TGCGCCAGCAGCCAAGATCAGAGGACTGGGAATTCACCCCTCCACTTT.

V and J are TRBV28 and TRBJ1-2; D uncertain. CDR3 length equals 14 residues. The V gene lost 10 bases and the J gene lost 4 bases, with 19 bases spanning the gap. Germline V gene sequence: CDR1 MDHEN, CDR2 SYDVKM. The CDR3 loop reads CATWREEPSYGYTF. For the CDR3, the DNA is TGTGCCACCTGGCGGGAAGAGCCCTCCTATGGCTACACCTTC.

The rearrangement joins TRBV10-3 to TRBJ2-2, with unresolved D. With 10 bases removed from V and 3 bases from J, the gap between germline ends came to 9 bases. The CDR3 is made up of 12 amino acids. The germline V gene has CDR1 ENHRY and CDR2 SYGVKD. CDR3 amino acids: CATRRDTGELFF. The CDR3 region has the DNA TGTGCCACCCGACGCGACACCGGGGAGCTGTTTTTT.

The V and J genes are TRBV6-5 and TRBJ1-1; unclear D gene. V dropped 7 bases and J dropped 5 bases, with 11 bases sitting between them. Germline CDR1 is MNHEY and CDR2 is SVGAGI. This CDR3 has 12 residues. As DNA, the CDR3 is TGTGCCAGCACTCTTCCAGTAACTGAAGCTTTCTTT. Protein sequence: CASTLPVTEAFF.

The rearrangement links TRBV5-1 to TRBJ1-5; 7 bases fit TRBD1. Trimming removed 2 bases from V and 4 bases from J; junction bases left unmatched: 3. Germline CDR1 is SGHRS and CDR2 is YFSETQ. The CDR3 is made up of 14 amino acids. The DNA of the CDR3 is TGCGCCAGCAGCTTAGGGACAGAAAATCAGCCCCAGCATTTT. Its protein product is CASSLGTENQPQHF.

The chain is built from TRBV6-5 and TRBJ1-4, with D perhaps TRBD1 (5 bases). The CDR3 loop spans 16 amino acids. Germline CDR1 is MNHEY and CDR2 is SVGAGI. The ends were cut back, 2 bases at V and 8 bases at J, with 18 bases in the middle. The CDR3 region is CASSYTSGTGGEKLFF. For the CDR3, the DNA is TGTGCCAGCAGTTACACCTCCGGGACGGGAGGGGAAAAACTGTTTTTT.

The genes are TRBV28 and TRBJ1-5; TRBD1 is a possible D gene (6 bases). The CDR3 is made up of 14 amino acids. Germline assignment: CDR1 MDHEN and CDR2 SYDVKM. Trimming removed 6 bases from V and 6 bases from J, with 15 bases in between. In DNA form, the CDR3 reads TGTGCCAGCAGGGATGATCAGGGGATTCAGCCCCAGCATTTT. Its protein is CASRDDQGIQPQHF.

This chain links TRBV10-1 with TRBJ2-2; TRBD1 matches 7 bases. The CDR3 sequence is 14 residues long. Germline CDR1 and CDR2: WNHNN and SYGVQD (reference sequence). V shed 4 bases, J shed 6 bases, and the junction held 5 bases outside the gene matches. CDR3 protein: CASSVGQIPGELFF. Written as DNA, the CDR3 is TGCGCCAGCAGTGTGGGACAGATCCCCGGGGAGCTGTTTTTT.

V usage is TRBV7-2 and J usage is TRBJ2-1, with 9 bases identical to TRBD1. The CDR3 is 15 residues long. The V gene's germline CDR1 is SGHTA and CDR2 FQGNSA. The V gene end was trimmed by 5 bases and the J gene end by 4 bases; junction bases not matched to a gene: 6. The DNA of the CDR3 is TGTGCCAGCAGCGGCCGGGACAGGGCGTACAATGAGCAGTTCTTC. Residues: CASSGRDRAYNEQFF.

The CDR3 here is CASSITNRAGYTF. CDR3 DNA sequence: TGTGCCAGCAGTATAACGAACCGGGCAGGGTACACCTTC. The chain couples TRBV28 to TRBJ1-2; D might be TRBD1 (5 bases). Deletions cut 5 bases from V and 11 bases from J, with 18 bases between. The CDR3 extends over 13 amino acids. Germline loops: CDR1 MDHEN, CDR2 SYDVKM.

This sequence joins TRBV11-1 and TRBJ1-3, with 7 bases identical to TRBD1. Germline values: CDR1 SGHAT, CDR2 FQDESV (reference sequence). This CDR3 contains 15 residues. The trim removed 5 bases at V and 0 bases at J, leaving 4 bases unmatched. In DNA, the CDR3 is TGTGCCAGCAGCCGGACAGGTTCCTCTGGAAACACCATATATTTT. Residues: CASSRTGSSGNTIYF.

The chain uses TRBV6-5 and TRBJ1-1; weak D call: TRBD1 (5 bases). V lost 7 bases, J lost 7 bases, and 10 bases lay in between. Germline assignment: CDR1 MNHEY and CDR2 SVGAGI. CDR3 length equals 11 residues. CDR3 coding DNA: TGTGCCAGCATGAGGGGTAATGAAGCTTTCTTT. Its protein is CASMRGNEAFF.

J is TRBJ2-7 and V is TRBV18; 10 bases fit TRBD2. The CDR3 extends over 13 amino acids. Germline CDR1 is KGHSH and CDR2 is LQKENI. V was pared by 4 bases and J by 7 bases, with 4 bases of the junction left unmatched. CDR3 sequence (DNA): TGTGCCAGCTCACAAGCGGGGGGGCATGAGCAGTACTTC. Translated: CASSQAGGHEQYF.

As concerns this clone: One end of the junction does not line up with germline, which may come from a read error. The rearrangement joins TRBV24-1 to TRBJ1-2, with D unclear. The CDR3 runs 11 residues. From germline, CDR1 is KGHDR and CDR2 SFDVKD. CDR3 bases: TGTGCCACGAGTGCGGGGTACGGCTACACCTTC. It translates to CATSAGYGYTF.